The 27 T cell receptor beta chains in this list originate from one sample, sequenced in a study of T cells in Graves' hyperthyroidism and ophthalmopathy. The investigators amplified TCR beta CDR3 regions from RNA transcripts. TCR CDR3 underwent first-round RT-PCR with the HTBI primer set. MiXCR, run by TCRdb on the multiplex PCR reads, gives a single entry per CDR3 protein. The sample lists around 300,000 distinct CDR3 sequences; approximately 14% were seen once. The specimen was blood. The receptors were gathered from a woman in her 30s with Graves' hyperthyroidism.

This clonotype was recorded many times. This chain connects TRBV6-2 or TRBV6-3 to TRBJ2-7; the match to TRBD1 covers 8 bases. The ends lost 10 bases at V and 7 bases at J; junction bases unmatched: 9. CDR3 size: 12 residues. Per the germline V gene, CDR1 is MNHEY and CDR2 is SVGEGT. CDR3 DNA sequence: TGTGCCACCTGGGACAGGTTGATGGAGCAGTACTTC. This gives the protein CATWDRLMEQYF.

The CDR3 region is CASSTQLKNTEAFF. In DNA, the CDR3 is TGTGCCAGCAGTACCCAGCTAAAGAACACTGAAGCTTTCTTT. V and J are TRBV6-2 or TRBV6-3 and TRBJ1-1; D unclear. This CDR3 has 14 amino acids. Trimming took 5 bases from V and 1 from J, leaving 11 bases between them. Germline V CDR1 and CDR2: MNHEY, SVGEGT.

The sample holds a few counts of this clonotype. The chain combines TRBV29-1 with TRBJ2-2, with D perhaps given as TRBD1 or TRBD2 (5 bases each). There are 12 residues in the CDR3. Germline V CDR1 and CDR2: SQVTM, ANQGSEA. V lost 7 bases and J 5 bases, leaving 11 bases between the germline ends. CDR3 bases: TGCAGCGCCGTGGGGGTGACCGGGGAGCTGTTTTTT. It encodes CSAVGVTGELFF.

This clonotype was observed at least ten times. The chain is built from TRBV7-2 and TRBJ1-2, with D uncertain. Trimming took 9 bases from V and 4 from J, leaving 3 bases between them. CDR1 is SGHTA, CDR2 FQGNSA, per germline. This CDR3 has 9 residues. CDR3 region: CASTYGYTF. CDR3 nucleotides: TGTGCCAGTACCTATGGCTACACCTTC.

This clonotype has just a few counts. The rearrangement uses TRBV6-2 or TRBV6-3 and TRBJ1-1; D is unclear. Trimming pared 4 bases from V and 8 bases from J, leaving 14 bases between. Germline V gene sequence: CDR1 MNHEY, CDR2 SVGEGT. The CDR3 covers 13 residues. This CDR3 reads CASSSPGEIEAFF. DNA of the CDR3: TGTGCCAGCAGTTCCCCCGGAGAAATCGAAGCTTTCTTT.

This clonotype has ten or more counts. The rearrangement links TRBV27 to TRBJ1-1; D is unresolved. CDR1 is MNHEY, CDR2 SMNVEV, per germline (reference sequence). The CDR3 covers 15 residues. V gave up 5 bases and J gave up 2 bases, with 15 bases separating them. The DNA for the CDR3 is TGTGCCAGCAGTCCGAACCCGCGGAGTAACACTGAAGCTTTCTTT. This encodes CASSPNPRSNTEAFF.

The V and J genes are TRBV9 and TRBJ2-1, with D perhaps matching TRBD2 (6 bases). Germline V gene lookup returns CDR1 SGDLS and CDR2 YYNGEE. The V and J ends lost 0 bases and 0 bases respectively, with 13 bases between them. The CDR3 has 17 residues. The CDR3 is CASSVEGVGSSYNEQFF. The CDR3, as DNA: TGTGCCAGCAGCGTAGAAGGAGTCGGGAGCTCCTACAATGAGCAGTTCTTC.

Concerning this clonotype itself: This could be a read error, since a much larger clone is one nucleotide away. The chain has TRBV20-1 and TRBJ2-7; 7 nucleotides align to TRBD1. The CDR3 has 13 residues. Germline V gene lookup returns CDR1 DFQATT and CDR2 SNEGSKA (reference sequence). J lost 6 bases, V lost 5 bases, and 10 bases had no gene match. The CDR3 region is CSARAGGEPEQYF. Written as DNA, the CDR3 is TGCAGTGCTCGGGCAGGGGGAGAGCCCGAGCAGTACTTC.

There are many counts of this clonotype. The rearrangement joins TRBV28 to TRBJ2-7; a possible D gene is TRBD1 (5 bases). Trimming shortened V by 7 bases and J by 4 bases, and 14 bases separated the two germline ends. Germline assignment: CDR1 MDHEN and CDR2 SYDVKM. CDR3 size: 13 residues. The CDR3 DNA follows: TGTGCCAGCACCCAGCCCCAGGGATACGAGCAGTACTTC. Protein product: CASTQPQGYEQYF.

A note on this clonotype: This may be a read error, as it is one base from a much larger clone. J is TRBJ2-7 and V is TRBV9; 8 bases are shared with TRBD2. CDR1 SGDLS and CDR2 YYNGEE come from the germline V gene. The CDR3 contains 14 residues. CDR3 loop: CTSSVASGFYEQYF. CDR3 sequence (DNA): TGTACCAGCAGCGTGGCTAGCGGGTTCTACGAGCAGTACTTC.

The rearrangement uses TRBV6-1 and TRBJ2-2; D is uncertain. The CDR3 runs to 15 residues. Deletions cut 9 bases from V and 7 bases from J, with 21 bases between. CDR1 MNHNS and CDR2 SASEGT come from the germline V gene. In nucleotides, the CDR3 is TGTGCCAGTGTCGCGACGGCCCTCGGTGTCGGGGAGCTGTTTTTT. The encoded protein is CASVATALGVGELFF.

This clonotype was recorded many times. This sequence joins TRBV20-1 and TRBJ1-2; the match to TRBD1 covers 9 bases. The CDR3 is made up of 14 amino acids. Germline V lookup: CDR1 DFQATT, CDR2 SNEGSKA (reference sequence). V lost 5 bases, J lost 4 bases, and 8 bases stayed unmatched. In DNA, the CDR3 is TGCAGTGCTCCACAGGGACAGGGAACCTATGGCTACACCTTC. It specifies CSAPQGQGTYGYTF.

This clonotype showed up just a few times. Given the absence of the conserved phenylalanine or tryptophan at the CDR3 end, a read error is likely. This chain joins TRBV6-1 and TRBJ1-1; TRBD1 matches at 8 bases. The CDR3 spans 14 residues. V shed 4 bases and J 4 bases; nucleotides not matched to a gene: 5. Germline V gene lookup returns CDR1 MNHNS and CDR2 SASEGT. CDR3 protein: CASSANRGSTEAFL. The CDR3 region has the DNA TGTGCCAGCAGTGCGAACAGGGGGAGCACTGAAGCTTTCCTT.

This rearrangement joins TRBV3-1 to TRBJ1-4; 8 nucleotides align to TRBD1. Germline V gives CDR1 LGHDT, CDR2 YNNKEL (reference sequence). V gave up 9 bases and J gave up 8 bases; unmatched junction bases: 5. The CDR3 extends over 12 amino acids. The DNA for the CDR3 is TGTGCCAGAGGACAGGGAGGAGAAAAACTGTTTTTT. The encoded protein is CARGQGGEKLFF. The entire variable domain, with the rest obtained from reference TRBV3-1 and TRBJ1-4, is as follows: DTAVSQTPKYLVTQMGNDKSIKCEQNLGHDTMYWYKQDSKKFLKIMFSYNNKELIINETVPNRFSPKSPDKAHLNLHINSLELGDSAVYFCARGQGGEKLFFGSGTQLSVL.

This clonotype was found many times. The chain employs TRBV10-3 and TRBJ1-1, with 10 nucleotides matching TRBD1. The germline V gene has CDR1 ENHRY and CDR2 SYGVKD. This CDR3 comprises 14 residues. Losses at the gene ends were 4 bases for V and 4 bases for J; bases not matched to a gene: 3. CDR3 protein: CAISGGTGATEAFF. In nucleotides, the CDR3 is TGTGCCATCAGTGGGGGGACAGGGGCCACTGAAGCTTTCTTT.

This clonotype showed up many times. The rearrangement uses TRBV6-2 or TRBV6-3 and TRBJ2-1, with 8 bases fitting TRBD2. CDR3 size: 14 residues. Germline values: CDR1 MNHEY, CDR2 SVGEGT. V lost 0 bases, J lost 8 bases, and 3 bases stayed unmatched. The DNA for the CDR3 is TGTGCCAGCAGTTACTCGCGGGAGGCCGATGAGCAGTTCTTC. Translation: CASSYSREADEQFF.

This clonotype has a count of ten or more. The chain combines TRBV3-1 with TRBJ2-7; a weak D match, TRBD1 (5 bases). The CDR3 spans 13 residues. Germline CDR1 and CDR2: LGHDT and YNNKEL (reference sequence). V was trimmed by 0 bases and J by 9 bases, leaving 12 bases between them. The CDR3 sequence: CASSQEVARGQYF. DNA of the CDR3: TGTGCCAGCAGCCAAGAGGTAGCAAGGGGGCAGTACTTC.

This clonotype was picked up many times. The chain recombines TRBV28 with TRBJ1-1; weak D call: TRBD1 (6 bases). Germline V gene data show CDR1 as MDHEN and CDR2 as SYDVKM. The CDR3 runs to 15 residues. Deletions cut 5 bases from V and 6 bases from J, with 19 bases between. DNA for the CDR3: TGTGCCAGCAGTCCGCAGGGACACCCTGGCGCTGAAGCTTTCTTT. Protein sequence: CASSPQGHPGAEAFF.

This clonotype was seen ten or more times. The chain recombines TRBV12-3 or TRBV12-4 with TRBJ2-5; TRBD2 is a possible D gene (5 bases). CDR3 length: 12 residues. V lost 8 bases and J lost 7, with 14 bases in between. The CDR3, as DNA: TGTGCCAGCTCTCGGGGAACCGGGACCCAGTACTTC. This sequence encodes CASSRGTGTQYF.

This clonotype was seen more than once but under ten times. The V call is TRBV24-1, the J call TRBJ2-1, with D perhaps TRBD2 (6 bases). The CDR3 length is 15 residues. CDR1 and CDR2 from the germline V gene are KGHDR and SFDVKD. V was trimmed by 6 bases and J by 3 bases, leaving 14 bases between them. The CDR3 here is CATSRRGLDYNEQFF. The CDR3 DNA is TGTGCCACCAGTAGACGGGGACTCGACTACAATGAGCAGTTCTTC.

The J gene is TRBJ2-1, the V gene TRBV9, with D tentatively TRBD1 or TRBD2 (6 bases each). The CDR3 is made up of 15 amino acids. Between the trimmed V and J ends, which lost 0 bases and 4 bases, there was a span of 11 bases. Per the germline V gene, CDR1 is SGDLS and CDR2 is YYNGEE. The DNA for the CDR3 is TGTGCCAGCAGCGTAGAGGGGGGCGAGTACAATGAGCAGTTCTTC. As protein: CASSVEGGEYNEQFF.

In its sample, this clonotype was seen many times. This sequence joins TRBV19 and TRBJ2-1, with D perhaps matching TRBD2 (6 bases). The CDR3 extends over 15 amino acids. Germline-derived CDR1 and CDR2 are LNHDA and SQIVND (reference sequence). The ends were cut back, 5 bases at V and 9 bases at J, with 20 bases in the middle. The CDR3: CASSPLIVGGSEQFF. Written as DNA, the CDR3 is TGTGCCAGTAGTCCTCTCATTGTCGGGGGAAGTGAGCAGTTCTTC.

The rearrangement uses TRBV6-1 and TRBJ2-1; D gene uncertain. CDR3 length equals 12 residues. CDR1 is MNHNS and CDR2 is SASEGT in the germline V gene. Trimming cost V 6 bases and J 4 bases, with 7 bases left between them. The CDR3 DNA reads as TGTGCCAGCAGGAGGACGTACAATGAGCAGTTCTTC. It translates to CASRRTYNEQFF.

This clonotype appeared many times. As DNA, the CDR3 is TGTGCCGGAACAGGGGGCGTTTTGAATGAGCAGTTCTTC. The encoded protein is CAGTGGVLNEQFF. The V and J genes are TRBV2 and TRBJ2-1, with 9 nucleotides matching TRBD1. CDR1 is SNHLY and CDR2 is FYNNEI in the germline V gene. This CDR3 comprises 13 residues. V gave up 11 bases and J gave up 7 bases; unmatched junction bases: 9.

The chain uses TRBV7-2 and TRBJ1-2; possibly TRBD1 for D (5 bases). The CDR3 has 12 amino acids. Trimming left V 8 bases short and J 8 bases short, with 15 bases between. The germline gives CDR1 SGHTA, CDR2 FQGNSA. The CDR3 spells CASDPGYGGYTF. The CDR3 DNA follows: TGTGCCAGCGACCCAGGGTACGGAGGCTACACCTTC.

This clonotype was observed at least ten times. The rearrangement uses TRBV6-1 and TRBJ1-2, with D tentatively TRBD1 (6 bases). This CDR3 is 14 amino acids long. CDR1 is MNHNS, CDR2 SASEGT, per germline. Trimming removed 2 bases at V and 7 bases at J, with 14 bases between. CDR3 sequence: CASSERPPTGGYTF. Written as DNA, the CDR3 is TGTGCCAGCAGTGAAAGGCCCCCGACAGGTGGCTACACCTTC.

This clonotype was detected only a few times. The chain recombines TRBV28 with TRBJ1-5; D unresolved. V gave up 6 bases and J gave up 5 bases, with 20 bases separating them. This CDR3 comprises 16 residues. Germline CDR1 MDHEN, CDR2 SYDVKM. DNA for the CDR3: TGTGCCAGCAGAGGAAGGAATTGGGTATCAGATCAGCCCCAGCATTTT. It is translated as CASRGRNWVSDQPQHF. Variable domain in full (rest from reference TRBV28 and TRBJ1-5): DVKVTQSSRYLVKRTGEKVFLECVQDMDHENMFWYRQDPGLGLRLIYFSYDVKMKEKGDIPEGYSVSREKKERFSLILESASTNQTSMYLCASRGRNWVSDQPQHFGDGTRLSIL.